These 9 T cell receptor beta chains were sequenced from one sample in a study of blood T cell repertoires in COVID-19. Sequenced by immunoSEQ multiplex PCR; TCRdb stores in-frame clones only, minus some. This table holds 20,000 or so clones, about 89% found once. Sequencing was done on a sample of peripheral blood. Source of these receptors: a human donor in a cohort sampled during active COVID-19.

The CDR3 loop reads CASSLGGNRDEQYV. CDR3 sequence (DNA): TGTGCCAGCAGTTTAGGGGGGAATCGGGACGAGCAGTACGTC. The chain has TRBV28 and TRBJ2-7, with a weak D call TRBD2 (6 bases). CDR1 and CDR2 from the germline V gene are MDHEN and SYDVKM. The CDR3 extends over 14 amino acids. V lost 2 bases and J lost 5, with 13 bases in between.

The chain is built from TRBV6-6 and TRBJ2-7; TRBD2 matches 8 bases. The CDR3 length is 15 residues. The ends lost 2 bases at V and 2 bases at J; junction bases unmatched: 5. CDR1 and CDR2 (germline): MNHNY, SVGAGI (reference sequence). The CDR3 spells CASSYATSGPYEQYV. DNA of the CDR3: TGTGCCAGCAGTTACGCAACTAGCGGCCCCTACGAGCAGTACGTC.

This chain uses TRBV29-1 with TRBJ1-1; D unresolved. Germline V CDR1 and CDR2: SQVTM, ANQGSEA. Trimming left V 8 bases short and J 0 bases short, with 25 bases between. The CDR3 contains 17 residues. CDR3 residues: CSHNQISTGVVNTEAFF. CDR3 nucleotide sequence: TGCAGCCACAACCAAATCTCGACGGGTGTGGTGAACACTGAAGCTTTCTTT. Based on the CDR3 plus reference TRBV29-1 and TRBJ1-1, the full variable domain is SAVISQKPSRDICQRGTSLTIQCQVDSQVTMMFWYRQQPGQSLTLIATANQGSEATYESGFVIDKFPISRPNLTFSTLTVSNMSPEDSSIYLCSHNQISTGVVNTEAFFGQGTRLTVV.

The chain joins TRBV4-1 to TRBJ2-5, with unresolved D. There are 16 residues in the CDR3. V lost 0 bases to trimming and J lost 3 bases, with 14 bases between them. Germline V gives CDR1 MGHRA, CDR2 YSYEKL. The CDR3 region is CASSQDPPLTEETQYF. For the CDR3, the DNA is TGCGCCAGCAGCCAAGATCCCCCACTAACCGAAGAGACCCAGTACTTC.

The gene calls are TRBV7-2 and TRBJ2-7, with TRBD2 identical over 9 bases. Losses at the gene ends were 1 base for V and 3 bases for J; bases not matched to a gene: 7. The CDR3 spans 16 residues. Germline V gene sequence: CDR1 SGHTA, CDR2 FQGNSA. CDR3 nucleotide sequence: TGTGCCAGCAGCTTAGTCGGGGGAGCGGGAGGCTACGAGCAGTACGTC. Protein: CASSLVGGAGGYEQYV.

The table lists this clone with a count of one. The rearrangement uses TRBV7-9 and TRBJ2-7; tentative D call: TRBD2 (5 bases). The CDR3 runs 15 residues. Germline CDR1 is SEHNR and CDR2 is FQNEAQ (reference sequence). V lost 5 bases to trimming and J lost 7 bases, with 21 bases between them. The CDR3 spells CASSNPGPAGLEQYF. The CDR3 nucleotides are TGTGCCAGCAGCAACCCGGGCCCTGCGGGCTTGGAGCAGTACTTC.

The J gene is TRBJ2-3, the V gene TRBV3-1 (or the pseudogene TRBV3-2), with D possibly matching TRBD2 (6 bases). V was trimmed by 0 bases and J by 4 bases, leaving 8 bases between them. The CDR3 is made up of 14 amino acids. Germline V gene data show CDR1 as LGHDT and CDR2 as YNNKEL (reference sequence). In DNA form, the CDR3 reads TGTGCCAGCAGCCAAGAGGGGGGTGCAGATACGCAGTATTTT. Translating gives CASSQEGGADTQYF.

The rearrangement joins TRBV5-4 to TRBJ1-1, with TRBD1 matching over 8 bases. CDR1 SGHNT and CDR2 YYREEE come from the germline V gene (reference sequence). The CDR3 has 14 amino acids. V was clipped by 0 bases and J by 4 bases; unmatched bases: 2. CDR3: CASSLEQGGTEAFF. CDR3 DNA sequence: TGTGCCAGCAGCTTGGAACAGGGGGGCACTGAAGCTTTCTTT.

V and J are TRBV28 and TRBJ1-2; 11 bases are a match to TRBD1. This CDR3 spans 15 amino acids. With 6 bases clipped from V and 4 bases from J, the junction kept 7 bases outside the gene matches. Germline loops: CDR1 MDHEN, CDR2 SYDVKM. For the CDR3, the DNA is TGTGCCAGCAGCGCCGGGACAGGGGGATTCTATGGCTACACCTTC. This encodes CASSAGTGGFYGYTF.